This is a list of T cell receptor beta chains from one sample in a study of blood T cell repertoires in COVID-19. Some clones are missing from TCRdb's copy, which holds only in-frame ones; the method was immunoSEQ multiplex PCR. The sample lists 140,000 to 150,000 clones, less than 90% seen once, with around two fifths in the top ten. The sequenced material came from peripheral blood. These receptors were taken from a human donor in a cohort sampled during active COVID-19. CDR3s include the opening cysteine and the closing phenylalanine or tryptophan. The D gene is left open where the match is weak. Clone size is shown for a subset of rows, as once, few, many or a class of expanded clone.

d_call: -; v_call: TRBV30; clone_size: -; cdr3_length: 12; j_call: TRBJ1-1; cdr3_nt: TGTGCCTGGGTCAGGGGTTATACTGAAGCTTTCTTT; cdr3_aa: CAWVRGYTEAFF
d_call: TRBD1; v_call: TRBV7-2; clone_size: -; cdr3_length: 16; j_call: TRBJ1-2; cdr3_nt: TGTGCCAGCAGCTTCCCAGGGGACAGGAAGAACTATGGCTACACCTTC; cdr3_aa: CASSFPGDRKNYGYTF
d_call: -; v_call: TRBV7-2; clone_size: -; cdr3_length: 15; j_call: TRBJ2-1; cdr3_nt: TGTGCCAGCAGCCAACAGGGATTCTCCTACAATGAGCAGTTCTTC; cdr3_aa: CASSQQGFSYNEQFF
d_call: -; v_call: TRBV11-3; clone_size: -; cdr3_length: 12; j_call: TRBJ2-3; cdr3_nt: TGTGCCAGCAGCTTAGATCGGGATACGCAGTATTTT; cdr3_aa: CASSLDRDTQYF
d_call: TRBD1; v_call: TRBV18; clone_size: -; cdr3_length: 14; j_call: TRBJ1-2; cdr3_nt: TGTGCCAGCTCAGTAGAACAGGGGACCTATGGCTACACCTTC; cdr3_aa: CASSVEQGTYGYTF
d_call: TRBD1; v_call: TRBV30; clone_size: -; cdr3_length: 13; j_call: TRBJ2-7; cdr3_nt: TGTGCCTGGACCCGGGACAGACCCTACGAGCAGTACTTC; cdr3_aa: CAWTRDRPYEQYF
d_call: TRBD2; v_call: TRBV5-1; clone_size: -; cdr3_length: 14; j_call: TRBJ2-7; cdr3_nt: TGCGCCAGCAGCTGGGGCGGGGGGCCCTACGAGCAGTACTTC; cdr3_aa: CASSWGGGPYEQYF
d_call: TRBD2; v_call: TRBV4-3; clone_size: -; cdr3_length: 17; j_call: TRBJ2-1; cdr3_nt: TGCGCCAGCAGCCAAGCAACGAAGCGGGGGGGCCGGAATGAGCAGTTCTTC; cdr3_aa: CASSQATKRGGRNEQFF
d_call: -; v_call: TRBV5-4; clone_size: -; cdr3_length: 15; j_call: TRBJ2-5; cdr3_nt: TGTGCCAGCAGCACGCAGGGTAGGAACCAAGAGACCCAGTACTTC; cdr3_aa: CASSTQGRNQETQYF
d_call: -; v_call: TRBV6-6; clone_size: few; cdr3_length: 13; j_call: TRBJ2-7; cdr3_nt: TGTGCCAGCACCGCAGGCAGGTACTACGAGCAGTACTTC; cdr3_aa: CASTAGRYYEQYF
d_call: -; v_call: TRBV5-5; clone_size: -; cdr3_length: 12; j_call: TRBJ2-7; cdr3_nt: TGTGCCAGCAGCTCTAATCCCTACGAGCAGTACTTC; cdr3_aa: CASSSNPYEQYF
d_call: -; v_call: TRBV6-2/TRBV6-3; clone_size: -; cdr3_length: 15; j_call: TRBJ1-6; cdr3_nt: TGTGCCAGCAGTTATCAGGTCGCCTATAATTCACCCCTCCACTTT; cdr3_aa: CASSYQVAYNSPLHF
d_call: -; v_call: TRBV19; clone_size: -; cdr3_length: 14; j_call: TRBJ1-2; cdr3_nt: TGTGCCAGTAGTATAGGCCGCGAGGTGGGTGGCTACACCTTC; cdr3_aa: CASSIGREVGGYTF
d_call: TRBD2; v_call: TRBV7-2; clone_size: once; cdr3_length: 15; j_call: TRBJ2-3; cdr3_nt: TGTGCCAGCAGCCCCCTAGCGGGGCTCACAGATACGCAGTATTTT; cdr3_aa: CASSPLAGLTDTQYF
d_call: -; v_call: TRBV4-3; clone_size: -; cdr3_length: 14; j_call: TRBJ1-5; cdr3_nt: TGCGCCAGCAGCCAAGATCGGAGAGAGGAGCCCCAGCATTTT; cdr3_aa: CASSQDRREEPQHF
d_call: TRBD1; v_call: TRBV28; clone_size: -; cdr3_length: 13; j_call: TRBJ1-2; cdr3_nt: TGTGCCAGCATCCAGGGACAGGGCCGCGGCTACACCTTC; cdr3_aa: CASIQGQGRGYTF
d_call: TRBD1; v_call: TRBV6-2/TRBV6-3; clone_size: -; cdr3_length: 15; j_call: TRBJ1-4; cdr3_nt: TGTGCCAGCAGTGTCGGGACAGGACCTAATGAAAAACTGTTTTTT; cdr3_aa: CASSVGTGPNEKLFF
d_call: TRBD1; v_call: TRBV19; clone_size: -; cdr3_length: 15; j_call: TRBJ2-7; cdr3_nt: TGTGCCAGTAGCCCACCGGGACAGGGCTCCTACGAGCAGTACTTC; cdr3_aa: CASSPPGQGSYEQYF
d_call: TRBD1; v_call: TRBV27; clone_size: -; cdr3_length: 15; j_call: TRBJ1-2; cdr3_nt: TGTGCCAGCAGTTCTAGACCGACAGGGGAAGGTGGCTACACCTTC; cdr3_aa: CASSSRPTGEGGYTF
d_call: -; v_call: TRBV28; clone_size: few; cdr3_length: 17; j_call: TRBJ2-1; cdr3_nt: TGTGCCAGCAGTTGGGGCAGGGTACGATTCACCTACAATGAGCAGTTCTTC; cdr3_aa: CASSWGRVRFTYNEQFF
d_call: -; v_call: TRBV5-1; clone_size: -; cdr3_length: 18; j_call: TRBJ2-6; cdr3_nt: TGCGCCAGCAGCGCGACAGGGGAGGGGGTCTCTGGGGCCAACGTCCTGACTTTC; cdr3_aa: CASSATGEGVSGANVLTF
d_call: -; v_call: TRBV6-5; clone_size: -; cdr3_length: 13; j_call: TRBJ2-3; cdr3_nt: TGTGCCAGCACCCGAACAGGGACAGATACGCAGTATTTT; cdr3_aa: CASTRTGTDTQYF
d_call: TRBD1; v_call: TRBV11-2; clone_size: -; cdr3_length: 16; j_call: TRBJ2-2; cdr3_nt: TGTGCCAGCAGCTTAGGGACAGGGGTCGACACCGGGGAGCTGTTTTTT; cdr3_aa: CASSLGTGVDTGELFF
d_call: -; v_call: TRBV14; clone_size: -; cdr3_length: 11; j_call: TRBJ1-5; cdr3_nt: TGTGCCAGCAGCCAAGGCGGGGTCCAGCATTTT; cdr3_aa: CASSQGGVQHF
d_call: -; v_call: TRBV19; clone_size: -; cdr3_length: 13; j_call: TRBJ1-5; cdr3_nt: TGTGCCAGTACTCAGGGGACCTATCAGCCCCAGCATTTT; cdr3_aa: CASTQGTYQPQHF
d_call: TRBD1; v_call: TRBV24-1; clone_size: -; cdr3_length: 15; j_call: TRBJ2-7; cdr3_nt: TGTGCCACCAGTGACCCGGGACAGGGGGTCTACGAGCAGTACTTC; cdr3_aa: CATSDPGQGVYEQYF
d_call: TRBD2; v_call: TRBV19; clone_size: -; cdr3_length: 17; j_call: TRBJ2-2; cdr3_nt: TGTGCCAGTAGTATAGTGGAGACTAGCGGGGGGCCCGGGGAGCTGTTTTTT; cdr3_aa: CASSIVETSGGPGELFF
d_call: -; v_call: TRBV28; clone_size: -; cdr3_length: 16; j_call: TRBJ1-5; cdr3_nt: TGTGCCAGCAGCCCGGGACCTACAGGGTCGACCCAACCCCAGCATTTT; cdr3_aa: CASSPGPTGSTQPQHF
d_call: -; v_call: TRBV7-2; clone_size: -; cdr3_length: 16; j_call: TRBJ1-5; cdr3_nt: TGTGCCAGCAGCTTAGGCCAGGGCGGGGGTAATCAGCCCCAGCATTTT; cdr3_aa: CASSLGQGGGNQPQHF
d_call: -; v_call: TRBV6-2/TRBV6-3; clone_size: -; cdr3_length: 14; j_call: TRBJ1-3; cdr3_nt: TGTGCCAGCAGTTACCCAGGGGCTGGAAACACCATATATTTT; cdr3_aa: CASSYPGAGNTIYF
d_call: -; v_call: TRBV11-2; clone_size: -; cdr3_length: 13; j_call: TRBJ2-3; cdr3_nt: TGTGCCAGCAGAGGCAGGGGTGCAGATACGCAGTATTTT; cdr3_aa: CASRGRGADTQYF
d_call: TRBD2; v_call: TRBV13; clone_size: -; cdr3_length: 15; j_call: TRBJ2-3; cdr3_nt: TGTGCCAGCAGTAAGTCTAGCGGATACACAGATACGCAGTATTTT; cdr3_aa: CASSKSSGYTDTQYF
d_call: TRBD1; v_call: TRBV7-8; clone_size: -; cdr3_length: 19; j_call: TRBJ1-3; cdr3_nt: TGTGCCAGCAGTCGATGGGACAGCTTAGACTCCTACTCTGGAAACACCATATATTTT; cdr3_aa: CASSRWDSLDSYSGNTIYF
d_call: -; v_call: TRBV7-2; clone_size: -; cdr3_length: 16; j_call: TRBJ2-3; cdr3_nt: TGTGCCAGCAGCTTTGGCGGGGGCGGGGTCACAGATACGCAGTATTTT; cdr3_aa: CASSFGGGGVTDTQYF
d_call: -; v_call: TRBV4-1; clone_size: -; cdr3_length: 14; j_call: TRBJ2-7; cdr3_nt: TGCGCCAGCAGCCATGATACAGGACCCTACGAGCAGTACTTC; cdr3_aa: CASSHDTGPYEQYF
d_call: -; v_call: TRBV10-1; clone_size: -; cdr3_length: 16; j_call: TRBJ2-2; cdr3_nt: TGCGCCAGCAGTGAGTCCGGGACTGACAACACCGGGGAGCTGTTTTTT; cdr3_aa: CASSESGTDNTGELFF
d_call: TRBD1; v_call: TRBV7-9; clone_size: -; cdr3_length: 14; j_call: TRBJ1-1; cdr3_nt: TGTGCCAGCAGCTTACCGGGACAGGGTTTAGAAGCTTTCTTT; cdr3_aa: CASSLPGQGLEAFF
d_call: -; v_call: TRBV5-1; clone_size: -; cdr3_length: 14; j_call: TRBJ2-3; cdr3_nt: TGCGCCAGCAGCTTTGGGGGGTCAAGGGATACGCAGTATTTT; cdr3_aa: CASSFGGSRDTQYF
d_call: TRBD1; v_call: TRBV4-2; clone_size: -; cdr3_length: 14; j_call: TRBJ1-2; cdr3_nt: TGTGCCAGCAGCCAACTCACAGGGGAACGAGGCTACACCTTC; cdr3_aa: CASSQLTGERGYTF
d_call: -; v_call: TRBV18; clone_size: -; cdr3_length: 12; j_call: TRBJ1-1; cdr3_nt: TGTGCCAGCTCACGACAGAACACTGAAGCTTTCTTT; cdr3_aa: CASSRQNTEAFF
d_call: -; v_call: TRBV2; clone_size: -; cdr3_length: 14; j_call: TRBJ1-5; cdr3_nt: TGTGCCAGCAGTGAAGCCCGGGGGGATCAGCCCCAGCATTTT; cdr3_aa: CASSEARGDQPQHF
d_call: -; v_call: TRBV6-2/TRBV6-3; clone_size: -; cdr3_length: 12; j_call: TRBJ1-2; cdr3_nt: TGTGCCAGCAGTTACGGGCCCTATGGCTACACCTTC; cdr3_aa: CASSYGPYGYTF
d_call: TRBD2; v_call: TRBV6-2/TRBV6-3; clone_size: few; cdr3_length: 17; j_call: TRBJ2-7; cdr3_nt: TGTGCCAGCAGTTACTCGGGACTAGCTGTGAGCTCCTACGAGCAGTACTTC; cdr3_aa: CASSYSGLAVSSYEQYF
d_call: -; v_call: TRBV5-1; clone_size: -; cdr3_length: 15; j_call: TRBJ1-1; cdr3_nt: TGCGCCAGCAGCTTCCAGACAGGACCGAGTACTGAAGCTTTCTTT; cdr3_aa: CASSFQTGPSTEAFF
d_call: TRBD2; v_call: TRBV6-6; clone_size: -; cdr3_length: 17; j_call: TRBJ2-2; cdr3_nt: TGTGCCAGCAGTCCACCCAGCGGGAGGGGGCGCACCGGGGAGCTGTTTTTT; cdr3_aa: CASSPPSGRGRTGELFF
d_call: TRBD2; v_call: TRBV9; clone_size: -; cdr3_length: 17; j_call: TRBJ2-5; cdr3_nt: TGTGCCAGCAGCCTAGGACTAGTGCCGGGTGCTCAAGAGACCCAGTACTTC; cdr3_aa: CASSLGLVPGAQETQYF
d_call: -; v_call: TRBV11-2; clone_size: -; cdr3_length: 16; j_call: TRBJ2-7; cdr3_nt: TGTGCCAGCAGCTTAGTTCCGGGACTGGAACCCTACGAGCAGTACTTC; cdr3_aa: CASSLVPGLEPYEQYF
d_call: TRBD1; v_call: TRBV19; clone_size: -; cdr3_length: 15; j_call: TRBJ2-1; cdr3_nt: TGTGCCACTTCCTACCGTAGGACAGGGATTATTGAGCAGTTCTTC; cdr3_aa: CATSYRRTGIIEQFF
d_call: -; v_call: TRBV7-9; clone_size: -; cdr3_length: 15; j_call: TRBJ1-4; cdr3_nt: TGTGCCAGCAGCTCCGGTGGAGGGGGGGCTGAAAAACTGTTTTTT; cdr3_aa: CASSSGGGGAEKLFF
d_call: -; v_call: TRBV12-3/TRBV12-4; clone_size: -; cdr3_length: 13; j_call: TRBJ1-2; cdr3_nt: TGTGCCAGCAGCCAGGCAAACAGGGAAGGCTACACCTTC; cdr3_aa: CASSQANREGYTF
d_call: TRBD1; v_call: TRBV10-3; clone_size: -; cdr3_length: 14; j_call: TRBJ1-2; cdr3_nt: TGTGCCATCAGTGATCCCGGACAGGTTAATGGCTACACCTTC; cdr3_aa: CAISDPGQVNGYTF
d_call: -; v_call: TRBV12-3/TRBV12-4; clone_size: -; cdr3_length: 12; j_call: TRBJ2-7; cdr3_nt: TGTGCCAGCAGTTTAGATATCTACGAGCAGTACTTC; cdr3_aa: CASSLDIYEQYF